This T cell receptor beta chain was profiled in a study of blood T cell repertoires in COVID-19. Study summary: COVID-19 samples collected from the United States, Italy and Spain covered acute and convalescent phases.

Germline V gene lookup returns CDR1 LNHDA and CDR2 SQIVND (reference sequence). V trimming: 3 bases; J trimming: 4 bases; junction bases outside the gene matches: 1. CDR3 size: 13 residues. The assay was immunoSEQ multiplex PCR, and TCRdb's table has in-frame clones only and misses some. The sample includes some 110,000 clones, 90% of them seen just once. The sample taken for sequencing was peripheral blood. The sequence derives from a human donor with active COVID-19. The donor label of this sample is uncertain. The V call is TRBV19, the J call TRBJ1-2; 8 bases map to TRBD1. In DNA, the CDR3 is TGTGCCAGTAGTATCGACAGGGGCTATGGCTACACCTTC. Translation gives CASSIDRGYGYTF.